Presented here are 9 T cell receptor beta chains from one specimen sequenced in a study of shared clonotypes between healthy human individuals. Profiled with immunoSEQ multiplex PCR; TCRdb holds only in-frame clones, not every one. Of around 510,000 clones listed, 90% to 96% are singletons. The material sequenced was naive CD4+ T cells sorted from blood. As for subset: CD45RA+ positively selected. The receptor source for this set is a woman younger than 45 in good health.

V usage is TRBV2 and J usage is TRBJ2-2; 7 bases align to TRBD2. Trimming took 4 bases from V and 4 from J; bases not matched to a gene: 3. The CDR3 is 14 residues long. Germline CDR1 and CDR2: SNHLY and FYNNEI. DNA of the CDR3: TGTGCCAGCAGTGCACGGGAGGCCACCGGGGAGCTGTTTTTT. Translation: CASSAREATGELFF.

This clone has just a few counts. The genes are TRBV2 and TRBJ1-1; D is uncertain. The CDR3 runs 13 residues. The V end lost 6 bases, the J end lost 1 base, and 9 bases lay between the germline ends. Germline V lookup: CDR1 SNHLY, CDR2 FYNNEI. This CDR3 is CASRSQGNTEAFF. The CDR3 DNA reads TGTGCCAGCAGGTCACAAGGGAACACTGAAGCTTTCTTT.

The V gene is TRBV7-9, the J gene TRBJ2-6; TRBD2 matches 10 bases. Germline CDR1 reads SEHNR; CDR2 reads FQNEAQ (reference sequence). The V and J ends lost 4 bases and 2 bases, in that order; junction bases with no gene match: 11. This CDR3 region has 19 residues. The CDR3 DNA sequence: TGTGCCAGCAGCTCAAGGGGGGTACTAGCGGGAACTGGGGCCAACGTCCTGACTTTC. The encoded protein is CASSSRGVLAGTGANVLTF. Looking up the rest from reference TRBV7-9 and TRBJ2-6 gives the full variable domain: DTGVSQNPRHKITKRGQNVTFRCDPISEHNRLYWYRQTLGQGPEFLTYFQNEAQLEKSRLLSDRFSAERPKGSFSTLEIQRTEQGDSAMYLCASSSRGVLAGTGANVLTFGAGSRLTVL.

The chain couples TRBV6-6 to TRBJ2-7; TRBD2 is a possible D gene (5 bases). Germline V gives CDR1 MNHNY, CDR2 SVGAGI (reference sequence). The V and J ends lost 6 bases and 0 bases respectively, with 12 bases between them. There are 14 residues in the CDR3. CDR3 sequence reads: CASSSRETSYEQYF. CDR3 sequence (DNA): TGTGCCAGCAGCTCGAGGGAAACCTCCTACGAGCAGTACTTC.

The chain couples TRBV10-3 to TRBJ1-1; D gene unclear. The CDR3 totals 16 residues. V lost 2 bases and J lost 1, with 14 bases in between. Germline V gene lookup returns CDR1 ENHRY and CDR2 SYGVKD. CDR3 nucleotide sequence: TGTGCCATCAGTGAGACGATGGGCCGGGAGAACACTGAAGCTTTCTTT. This gives the protein CAISETMGRENTEAFF.

Worth noting for this clone: This sample includes further DNA sequences coding for the same CDR3. This chain uses TRBV28 with TRBJ2-5; no definite D call. The CDR3 runs 13 residues. CDR1 is MDHEN, CDR2 SYDVKM, per germline. Trimming shortened V by 3 bases and J by 1 base, and 6 bases separated the two germline ends. Written as DNA, the CDR3 is TGTGCCAGCAGTTTGGGGTCCCAAGAGACCCAGTACTTC. It encodes CASSLGSQETQYF.

CDR3 in amino acids: CASSYSRLDSYNEQFF. The CDR3 DNA follows: TGTGCCAGCAGTTACTCAAGACTGGACTCCTACAATGAGCAGTTCTTC. The V call is TRBV6-6, the J call TRBJ2-1; D remains unclear. CDR1 is MNHNY and CDR2 is SVGAGI in the germline V gene (reference sequence). V lost 0 bases and J lost 0, with 9 bases in between. The length of the CDR3 is 16 residues.

This clone showed up just once. V gene TRBV7-2 combines with J gene TRBJ1-4; no firm D call. Germline lookup yields CDR1 SGHTA and CDR2 FQGNSA. The CDR3 extends over 15 amino acids. V was pared by 5 bases and J by 8 bases, with 18 bases between. The CDR3 reads CASSLMGLTGEKLFF. CDR3 DNA: TGTGCCAGCAGCCTAATGGGTCTTACCGGGGAAAAACTGTTTTTT.

The rearrangement links TRBV5-6 to TRBJ2-7; TRBD2 agrees at 9 bases. Germline CDR1 is SGHDT and CDR2 is YYEEEE. Losses at the gene ends were 3 bases for V and 4 bases for J; bases not matched to a gene: 8. The CDR3 runs to 15 residues. CDR3 DNA sequence: TGTGCCAGCAGCTGGAGCGGGAGGAAGGTGTACGAGCAGTACTTC. Translation: CASSWSGRKVYEQYF.